These 2 T cell receptor beta chains came from one sample sequenced in a study of T cells after yellow fever vaccination. TCRdb reprocessed the 5' RACE reads via MiXCR and lists one record per CDR3 protein. The sample has about 210,000 distinct CDR3 sequences; approximately 3.2% are singletons. The starting material was CD4+ T cells sorted from PBMCs, obtained 10 days after the yellow fever booster vaccination. The receptors here all came from a man aged 18-30 years who received the YFV17D yellow fever vaccine.

This clonotype has only a few counts. The V call is TRBV5-1, the J call TRBJ1-2; 10 positions agree with TRBD1. J was trimmed by 4 bases and V by 2 bases; bases with no gene match: 5. The CDR3 loop spans 15 amino acids. Germline V gene data show CDR1 as SGHRS and CDR2 as YFSETQ. This CDR3 is CASSFGTGESYGYTF. CDR3 in DNA: TGCGCCAGCAGCTTCGGGACAGGGGAGAGCTATGGCTACACCTTC. The full variable domain, completed using reference TRBV5-1 and TRBJ1-2, is KAGVTQTPRYLIKTRGQQVTLSCSPISGHRSVSWYQQTPGQGLQFLFEYFSETQRNKGNFPGRFSGRQFSNSRSEMNVSTLELGDSALYLCASSFGTGESYGYTFGSGTRLTVV.

This clonotype was seen repeatedly, ten times or more. The DNA for the CDR3 is TGTGCCAGCAGCTTCTCTTTGGCGGGGGGGCGCAATGAGCAGTTCTTC. Translated: CASSFSLAGGRNEQFF. The V and J genes are TRBV7-2 and TRBJ2-1, with 9 bases fitting TRBD2. Germline loops: CDR1 SGHTA, CDR2 FQGNSA. The length of the CDR3 is 16 residues. V was pared by 3 bases and J by 6 bases, with 9 bases of the junction left unmatched.